The 2 T cell receptor beta chains below come from one sample, sequenced in a study of T cell responses to AZD1222 COVID-19 vaccine. Here immunoSEQ multiplex PCR was the method, and the copy in TCRdb shows in-frame clones only, minus some. Seen here are some 160,000 clones, about nine tenths observed once, and the top ten hold 1.5% to 2%. Here the sequenced sample was peripheral blood, taken on day 0 of AZD1222 vaccination. These receptor sequences come from an adult in good health.

The chain carries TRBV6-5 and TRBJ2-5; D is tentatively TRBD1 or TRBD2 (5 bases each). Germline values: CDR1 MNHEY, CDR2 SVGAGI. V was pared by 0 bases and J by 7 bases, with 9 bases between. The CDR3 runs 13 residues. The CDR3 DNA sequence: TGTGCCAGCAGTTACTCGTCTGGGGGGACCCAGTACTTC. It translates to CASSYSSGGTQYF.

The rearrangement uses TRBV7-8 and TRBJ1-5; no definite D call. The CDR3 sequence is 14 residues long. Trimming took off 0 bases at V and 7 bases at J, with 10 bases between the two ends. The germline CDR1 and CDR2 sequences are SGHVS and FQNEAQ. In DNA form, the CDR3 reads TGTGCCAGCAGCTTAGCGGTATCGTACCAGCCCCAGCATTTT. Its translation is CASSLAVSYQPQHF.